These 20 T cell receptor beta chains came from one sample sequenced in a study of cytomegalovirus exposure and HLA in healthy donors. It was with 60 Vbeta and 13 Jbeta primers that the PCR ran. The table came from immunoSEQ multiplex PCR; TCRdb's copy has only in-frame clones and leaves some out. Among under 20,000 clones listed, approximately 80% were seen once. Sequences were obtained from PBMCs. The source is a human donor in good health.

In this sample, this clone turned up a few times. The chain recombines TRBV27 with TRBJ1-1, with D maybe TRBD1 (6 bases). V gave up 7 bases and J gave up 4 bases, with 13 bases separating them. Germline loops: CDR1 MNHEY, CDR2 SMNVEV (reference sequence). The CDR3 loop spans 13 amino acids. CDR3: CASTHQGTTEAFF. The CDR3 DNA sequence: TGTGCCAGCACCCACCAGGGGACCACTGAAGCTTTCTTT.

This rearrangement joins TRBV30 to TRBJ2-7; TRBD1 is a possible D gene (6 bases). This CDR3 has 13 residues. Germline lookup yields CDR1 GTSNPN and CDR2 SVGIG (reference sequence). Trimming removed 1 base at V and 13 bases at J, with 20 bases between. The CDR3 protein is CAWSEGVMGEKYF. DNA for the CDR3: TGTGCCTGGAGTGAGGGGGTGATGGGGGAGAAATACTTC.

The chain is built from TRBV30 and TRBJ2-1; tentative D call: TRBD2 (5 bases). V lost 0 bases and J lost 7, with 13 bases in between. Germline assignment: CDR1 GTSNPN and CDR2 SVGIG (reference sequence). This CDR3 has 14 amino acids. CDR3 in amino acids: CAWSVRLGGNEQFF. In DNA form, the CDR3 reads TGTGCCTGGAGTGTAAGGTTGGGCGGGAATGAGCAGTTCTTC.

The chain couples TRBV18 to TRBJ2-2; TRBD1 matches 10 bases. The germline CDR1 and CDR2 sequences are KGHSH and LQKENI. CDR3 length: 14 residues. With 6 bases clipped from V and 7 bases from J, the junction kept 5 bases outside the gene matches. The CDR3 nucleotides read TGTGCCAGCTCGGGGACAGGGGTGGTCGGGGAGCTGTTTTTT. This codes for CASSGTGVVGELFF.

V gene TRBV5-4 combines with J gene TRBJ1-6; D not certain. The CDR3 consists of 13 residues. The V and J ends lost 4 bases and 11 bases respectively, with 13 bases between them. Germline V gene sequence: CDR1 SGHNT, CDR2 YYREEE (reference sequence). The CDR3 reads CASSPNLGAPLHF. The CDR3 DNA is TGTGCCAGCAGCCCGAACCTCGGGGCACCCCTCCACTTT.

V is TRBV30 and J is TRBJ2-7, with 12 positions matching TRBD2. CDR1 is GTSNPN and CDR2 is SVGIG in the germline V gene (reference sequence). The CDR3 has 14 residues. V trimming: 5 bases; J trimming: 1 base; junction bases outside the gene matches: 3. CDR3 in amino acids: CAWRGLAGSYEQYF. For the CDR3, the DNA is TGTGCCTGGCGAGGACTAGCGGGATCCTACGAGCAGTACTTC.

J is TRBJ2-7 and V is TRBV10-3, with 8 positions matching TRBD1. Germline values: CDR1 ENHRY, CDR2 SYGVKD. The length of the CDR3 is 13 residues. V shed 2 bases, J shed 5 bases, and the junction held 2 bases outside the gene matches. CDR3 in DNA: TGTGCCATCAGTGAGGGACAGGGTCACGAGCAGTACTTC. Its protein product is CAISEGQGHEQYF.

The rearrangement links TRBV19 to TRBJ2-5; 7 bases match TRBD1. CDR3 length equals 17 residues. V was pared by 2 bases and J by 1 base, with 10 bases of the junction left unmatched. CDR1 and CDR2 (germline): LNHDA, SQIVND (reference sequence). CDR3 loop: CASSIIRGTSTQETQYF. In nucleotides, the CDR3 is TGTGCCAGTAGTATAATCAGGGGGACATCAACCCAAGAGACCCAGTACTTC.

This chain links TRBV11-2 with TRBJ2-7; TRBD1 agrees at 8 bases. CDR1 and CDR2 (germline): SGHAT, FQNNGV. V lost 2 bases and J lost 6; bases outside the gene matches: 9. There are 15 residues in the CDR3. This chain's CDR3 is CASSLSLAGGLEQYF. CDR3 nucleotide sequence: TGTGCCAGCAGCTTATCCCTCGCAGGGGGCCTCGAGCAGTACTTC.

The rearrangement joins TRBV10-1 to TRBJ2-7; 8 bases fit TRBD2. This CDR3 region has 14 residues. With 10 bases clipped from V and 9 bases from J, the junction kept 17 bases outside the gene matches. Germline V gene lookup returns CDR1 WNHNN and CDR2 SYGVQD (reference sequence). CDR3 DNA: TGCGCCACCTCGGACGGCCTCCGGGGGGGAGGGCAGTACTTC. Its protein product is CATSDGLRGGGQYF.

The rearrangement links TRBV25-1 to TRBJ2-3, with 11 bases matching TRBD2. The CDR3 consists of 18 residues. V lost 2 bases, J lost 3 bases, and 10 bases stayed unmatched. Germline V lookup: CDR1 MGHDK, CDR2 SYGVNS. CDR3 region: CASSEKGVLAGVTDTQYF. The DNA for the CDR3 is TGTGCCAGCAGTGAAAAGGGAGTACTAGCGGGGGTGACAGATACGCAGTATTTT.

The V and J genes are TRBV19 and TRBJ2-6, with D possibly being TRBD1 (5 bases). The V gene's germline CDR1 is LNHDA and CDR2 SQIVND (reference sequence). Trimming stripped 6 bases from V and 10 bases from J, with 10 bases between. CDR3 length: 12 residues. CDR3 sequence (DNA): TGTGCCAGTAGGAAAGGGGAAAACGTCCTGACTTTC. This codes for CASRKGENVLTF.

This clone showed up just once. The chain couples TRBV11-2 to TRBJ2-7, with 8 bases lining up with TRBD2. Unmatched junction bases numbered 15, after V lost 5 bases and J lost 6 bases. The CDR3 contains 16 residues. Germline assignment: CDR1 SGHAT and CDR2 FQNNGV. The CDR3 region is CASSVSPGTRAGEQYF. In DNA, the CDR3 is TGTGCCAGCAGCGTCTCTCCCGGGACTAGAGCGGGCGAGCAGTACTTC.

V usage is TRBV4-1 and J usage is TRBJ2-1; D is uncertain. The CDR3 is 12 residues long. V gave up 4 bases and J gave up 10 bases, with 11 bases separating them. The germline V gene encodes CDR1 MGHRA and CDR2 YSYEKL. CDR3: CASSPSGREQFF. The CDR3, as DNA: TGCGCCAGCAGCCCCTCTGGCAGAGAGCAGTTCTTC.

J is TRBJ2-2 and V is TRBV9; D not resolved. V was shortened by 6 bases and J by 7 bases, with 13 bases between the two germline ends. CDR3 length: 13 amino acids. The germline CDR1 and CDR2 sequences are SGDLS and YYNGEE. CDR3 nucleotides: TGTGCCAGCACAACGTTTTCGGGCGGGGAGCTGTTTTTT. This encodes CASTTFSGGELFF.

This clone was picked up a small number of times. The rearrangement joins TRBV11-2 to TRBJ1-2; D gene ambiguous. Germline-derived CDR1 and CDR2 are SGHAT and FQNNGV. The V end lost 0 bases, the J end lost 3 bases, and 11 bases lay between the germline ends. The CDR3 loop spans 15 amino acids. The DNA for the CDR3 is TGTGCCAGCAGCTTAGAGGGCCAGATCTACTATGGCTACACCTTC. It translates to CASSLEGQIYYGYTF.

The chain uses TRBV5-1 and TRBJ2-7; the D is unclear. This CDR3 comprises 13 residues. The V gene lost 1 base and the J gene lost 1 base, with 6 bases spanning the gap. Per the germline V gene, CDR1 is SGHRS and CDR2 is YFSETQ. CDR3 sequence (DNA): TGCGCCAGCAGCTTGACAGCTTCCTACGAGCAGTACTTC. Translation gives CASSLTASYEQYF.

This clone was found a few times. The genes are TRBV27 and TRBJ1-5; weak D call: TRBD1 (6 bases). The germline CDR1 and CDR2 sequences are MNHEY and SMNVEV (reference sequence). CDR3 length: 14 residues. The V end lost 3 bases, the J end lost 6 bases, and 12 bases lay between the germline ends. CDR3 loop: CASSLAGVGQPQHF. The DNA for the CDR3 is TGTGCCAGCAGTTTGGCAGGGGTCGGTCAGCCCCAGCATTTT.

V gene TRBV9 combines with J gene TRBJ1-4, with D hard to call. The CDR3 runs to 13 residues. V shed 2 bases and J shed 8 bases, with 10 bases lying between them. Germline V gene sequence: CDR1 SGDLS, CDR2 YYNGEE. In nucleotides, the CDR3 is TGTGCCAGCAGCGTTGGACCGGGGGAAAAACTGTTTTTT. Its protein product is CASSVGPGEKLFF.

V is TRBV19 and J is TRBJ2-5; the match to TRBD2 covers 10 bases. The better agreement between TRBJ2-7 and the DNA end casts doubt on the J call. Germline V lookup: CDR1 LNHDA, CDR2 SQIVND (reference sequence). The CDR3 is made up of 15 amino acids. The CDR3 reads CASSKQAGGRYEQYF. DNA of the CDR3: TGTGCCAGTAGTAAACAAGCGGGAGGGCGCTACGAGCAGTACTTC.